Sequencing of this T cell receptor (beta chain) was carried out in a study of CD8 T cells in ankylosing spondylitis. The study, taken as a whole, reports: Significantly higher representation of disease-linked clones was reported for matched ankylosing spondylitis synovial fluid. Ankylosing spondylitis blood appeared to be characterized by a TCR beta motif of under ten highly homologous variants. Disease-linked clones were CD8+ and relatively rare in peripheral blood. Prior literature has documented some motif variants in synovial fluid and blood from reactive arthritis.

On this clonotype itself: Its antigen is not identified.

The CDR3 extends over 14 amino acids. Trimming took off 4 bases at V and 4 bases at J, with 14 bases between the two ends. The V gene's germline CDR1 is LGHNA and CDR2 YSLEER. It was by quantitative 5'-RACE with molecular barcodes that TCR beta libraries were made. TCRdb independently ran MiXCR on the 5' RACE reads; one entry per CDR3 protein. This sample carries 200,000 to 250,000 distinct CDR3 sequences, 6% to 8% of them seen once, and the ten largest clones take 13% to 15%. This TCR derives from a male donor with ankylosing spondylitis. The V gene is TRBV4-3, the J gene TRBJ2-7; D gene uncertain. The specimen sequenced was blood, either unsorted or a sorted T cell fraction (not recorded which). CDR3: CASSPTMPPYEQYF. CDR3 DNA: TGCGCCAGCAGCCCGACCATGCCCCCTTACGAGCAGTACTTC.